This T cell receptor (beta chain) emerged from a study of T cell responses to AZD1222 COVID-19 vaccine. The germline V gene encodes CDR1 MDHEN and CDR2 SYDVKM. The J segment lost 8 bases and the V segment lost 3 bases, leaving 10 bases of the junction unmatched. The CDR3 contains 16 residues. The study, taken as a whole, reports: The reported proportion of spike-specific TCRs targeting unmutated variant regions was nearly half.

Produced via immunoSEQ multiplex PCR; TCRdb's table is partial and in-frame only. This repertoire shows more than 80,000 clones, approximately 88% found once; its top ten account for 5.8%. This clone was seen a few times. Antigen specificity is unknown. The sequence derives from an adult in good health. V gene TRBV28 combines with J gene TRBJ1-4, with 9 bases aligning to TRBD1. The starting material was peripheral blood, obtained on day 0 of AZD1222 vaccination. The CDR3 protein is CASSFHRGRRGEKLFF. In DNA, the CDR3 is TGTGCCAGCAGTTTCCACAGGGGGCGCCGGGGGGAAAAACTGTTTTTT.